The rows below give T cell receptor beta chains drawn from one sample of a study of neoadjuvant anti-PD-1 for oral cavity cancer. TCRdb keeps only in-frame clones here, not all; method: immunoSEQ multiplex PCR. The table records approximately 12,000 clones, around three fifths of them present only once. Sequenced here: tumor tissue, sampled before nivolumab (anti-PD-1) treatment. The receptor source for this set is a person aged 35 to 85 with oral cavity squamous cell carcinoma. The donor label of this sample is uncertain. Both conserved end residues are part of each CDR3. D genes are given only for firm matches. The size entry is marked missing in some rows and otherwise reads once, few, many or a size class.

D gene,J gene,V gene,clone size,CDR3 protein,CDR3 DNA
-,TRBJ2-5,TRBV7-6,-,CASSPRRAREETQYF,TGTGCCAGCAGCCCACGGAGGGCCAGGGAAGAGACCCAGTACTTC
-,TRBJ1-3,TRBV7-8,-,CASSLRPPYPGNTIYF,TGTGCCAGCAGCTTAAGGCCGCCCTATCCTGGAAACACCATATATTTT
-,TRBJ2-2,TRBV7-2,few,CASSLGRGNTGELFF,TGTGCCAGCAGCCTCGGACGGGGAAACACCGGGGAGCTGTTTTTT
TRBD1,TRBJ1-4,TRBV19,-,CASSDRGREKLFF,TGTGCCAGTAGTGACAGGGGAAGGGAAAAACTGTTTTTT
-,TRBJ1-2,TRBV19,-,CASRRSQGYGYTF,TGTGCCAGTAGGAGATCACAGGGCTATGGCTACACCTTC
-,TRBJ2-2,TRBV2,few,CASSERLRASANTGELFF,TGTGCCAGCAGTGAACGGTTGAGGGCCTCCGCGAACACCGGGGAGCTGTTTTTT
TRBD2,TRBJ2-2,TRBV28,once,CASSLLAGGTGELFF,TGTGCCAGCAGTTTGCTAGCGGGAGGTACCGGGGAGCTGTTTTTT
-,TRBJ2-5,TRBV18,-,CASSPFLETQYF,TGTGCCAGCTCACCTTTTTTAGAGACCCAGTACTTC
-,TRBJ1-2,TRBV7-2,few,CASTLGGRAYGYTF,TGTGCCAGCACCTTAGGGGGGAGGGCGTATGGCTACACCTTC
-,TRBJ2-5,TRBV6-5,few,CASASGIQETQYF,TGTGCCTCCGCCTCGGGAATACAAGAGACCCAGTACTTC
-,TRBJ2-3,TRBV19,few,CASSITGGTDTQYF,TGTGCCAGTAGTATCACGGGGGGCACAGATACGCAGTATTTT
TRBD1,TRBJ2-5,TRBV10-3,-,CAITSPGQGHQETQYF,TGTGCCATCACTTCTCCGGGACAGGGGCACCAAGAGACCCAGTACTTC
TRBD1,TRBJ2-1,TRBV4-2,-,CASSQRGGVSSYNEQFF,TGTGCCAGCAGCCAACGAGGGGGCGTGAGCTCCTACAATGAGCAGTTCTTC
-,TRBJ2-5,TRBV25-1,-,CASSVGGKETQYF,TGTGCCAGCAGTGTGGGGGGAAAAGAGACCCAGTACTTC
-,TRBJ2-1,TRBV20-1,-,CSALTHNEQFF,TGCAGTGCCCTTACGCACAATGAGCAGTTCTTC
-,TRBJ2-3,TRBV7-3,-,CASSPGVIHTDTQYF,TGTGCCAGCAGCCCAGGGGTAATACATACAGATACGCAGTATTTT
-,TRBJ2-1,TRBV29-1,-,CSAGQWDEQFF,TGCAGCGCCGGCCAGTGGGATGAGCAGTTCTTC
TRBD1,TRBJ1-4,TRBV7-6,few,CASSSNRGNAEKLFF,TGTGCCAGCAGCTCAAACAGGGGGAATGCCGAAAAACTGTTTTTT
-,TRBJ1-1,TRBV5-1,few,CASRRGTEAFF,TGCGCCAGCAGAAGGGGGACTGAAGCTTTCTTT
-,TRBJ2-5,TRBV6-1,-,CASSELEGAPETQYF,TGTGCCAGCAGTGAACTGGAGGGGGCGCCGGAGACCCAGTACTTC
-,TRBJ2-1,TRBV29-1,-,CSASQPLRAGSYNEQFF,TGCAGCGCATCCCAACCCCTCAGGGCTGGCTCCTACAATGAGCAGTTCTTC
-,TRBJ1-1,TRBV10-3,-,CAISEYGENTEAFF,TGTGCCATCAGTGAGTACGGAGAGAACACTGAAGCTTTCTTT
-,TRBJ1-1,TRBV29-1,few,CSVQNPETEAFF,TGCAGCGTTCAGAACCCGGAGACTGAAGCTTTCTTT
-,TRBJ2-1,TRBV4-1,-,CASSQVDNEQFF,TGCGCCAGCAGCCAAGTAGACAATGAGCAGTTCTTC
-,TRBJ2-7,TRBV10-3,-,CAIRESVLGAYEQYF,TGTGCCATCAGGGAGAGCGTTCTAGGGGCCTACGAGCAGTACTTC
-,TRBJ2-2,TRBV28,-,CASRGGGTNTGELFF,TGTGCCAGCAGGGGGGGAGGTACGAACACCGGGGAGCTGTTTTTT
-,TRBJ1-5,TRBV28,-,CASSFSNQPQHF,TGTGCCAGCAGTTTTTCCAATCAGCCCCAGCATTTT
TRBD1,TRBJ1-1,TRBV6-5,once,CASSYSPGTGSEAFF,TGTGCCAGCAGTTACAGTCCCGGGACAGGGTCTGAAGCTTTCTTT
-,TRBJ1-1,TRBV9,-,CASSPGFGPGTEAFF,TGTGCCAGCAGCCCGGGGTTTGGACCCGGCACTGAAGCTTTCTTT
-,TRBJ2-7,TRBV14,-,CASSPSSGDAVFMYF,TGTGCCAGCAGCCCTAGTTCGGGGGATGCGGTTTTTATGTACTTC
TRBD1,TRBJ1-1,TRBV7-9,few,CASSRPGQGARTEAFF,TGTGCCAGCAGCCGCCCGGGACAGGGGGCGAGAACTGAAGCTTTCTTT
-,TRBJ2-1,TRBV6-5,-,CASRLGGSYNEQFF,TGTGCCAGCAGATTGGGGGGCTCCTACAATGAGCAGTTCTTC
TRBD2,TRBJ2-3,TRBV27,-,CASSLRAGGPDTQYF,TGTGCCAGCAGTTTACGAGCGGGGGGGCCAGATACGCAGTATTTT
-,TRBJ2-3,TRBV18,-,CASSPESTAQYF,TGTGCCAGCTCACCGGAAAGCACTGCGCAGTATTTT
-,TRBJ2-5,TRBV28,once,CASRTGGGETQYF,TGTGCCAGCAGAACCGGGGGCGGAGAGACCCAGTACTTC
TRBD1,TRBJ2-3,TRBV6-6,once,CASSYAGTGADTQYF,TGTGCCAGCAGTTACGCCGGGACAGGGGCTGATACGCAGTATTTT
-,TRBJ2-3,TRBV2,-,CASSDDSHTQYF,TGTGCCAGCAGTGATGACTCACATACGCAGTATTTT
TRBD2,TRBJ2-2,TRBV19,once,CASRASGRNTGELFF,TGTGCCAGTAGGGCTAGCGGGAGGAACACCGGGGAGCTGTTTTTT